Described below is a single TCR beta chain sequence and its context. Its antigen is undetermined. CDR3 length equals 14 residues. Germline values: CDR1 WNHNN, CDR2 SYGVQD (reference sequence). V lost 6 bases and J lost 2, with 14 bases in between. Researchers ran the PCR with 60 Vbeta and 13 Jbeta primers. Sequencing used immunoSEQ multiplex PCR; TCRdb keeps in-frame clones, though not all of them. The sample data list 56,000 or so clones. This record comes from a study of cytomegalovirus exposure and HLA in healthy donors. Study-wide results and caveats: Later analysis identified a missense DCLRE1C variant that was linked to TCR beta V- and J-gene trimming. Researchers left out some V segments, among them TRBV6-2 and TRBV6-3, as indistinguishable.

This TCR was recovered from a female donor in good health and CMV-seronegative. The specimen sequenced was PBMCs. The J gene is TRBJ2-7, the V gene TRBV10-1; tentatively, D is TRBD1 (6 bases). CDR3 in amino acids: CASSRDKGPYEQYF. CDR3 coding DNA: TGCGCCAGCAGCCGGGACAAGGGCCCCTACGAGCAGTACTTC.